These 5 T cell receptor beta chains were sequenced from one sample in a study of blood T cell repertoires in COVID-19. Produced via immunoSEQ multiplex PCR; TCRdb's table is partial and in-frame only. The sample contains about 98,000 clones, about 80% of which appear only once. The sample consisted of peripheral blood. These receptors all come from a man in his 70s with active or convalescent COVID-19.

CDR3 coding DNA: TGTGCCAGCAGCCCTACTAGCGGGGGCTACAATGAGCAGTTCTTC. This sequence encodes CASSPTSGGYNEQFF. The genes are TRBV7-9 and TRBJ2-1; TRBD2 matches at 11 bases. The CDR3 totals 15 residues. V gave up 5 bases and J gave up 3 bases; unmatched junction bases: 3. Germline V CDR1 and CDR2: SEHNR, FQNEAQ (reference sequence).

V usage is TRBV19 and J usage is TRBJ2-2, with D possibly matching TRBD2 (5 bases). V was pared by 5 bases and J by 1 base, with 8 bases between. Germline-derived CDR1 and CDR2 are LNHDA and SQIVND (reference sequence). This CDR3 contains 14 residues. The CDR3 loop is CASSPRGNTGELFF. Here the CDR3 DNA reads TGTGCCAGTAGTCCCCGGGGGAACACCGGGGAGCTGTTTTTT.

The chain recombines TRBV5-1 with TRBJ2-2, with TRBD1 matching over 9 bases. CDR3 length equals 16 residues. Germline V gives CDR1 SGHRS, CDR2 YFSETQ. Losses at the gene ends were 2 bases for V and 5 bases for J; bases not matched to a gene: 7. The CDR3 DNA reads as TGCGCCAGCAGCTTTACAGGGGGCGCGGATACCGGGGAGCTGTTTTTT. This gives the protein CASSFTGGADTGELFF.

This chain links TRBV5-5 with TRBJ2-3; D is ambiguous. The length of the CDR3 is 14 residues. Trimming shortened V by 6 bases and J by 2 bases, and 13 bases separated the two germline ends. Germline assignment: CDR1 SGHKS and CDR2 YYEKEE (reference sequence). DNA of the CDR3: TGTGCCAGCACCCAGGATCGCCACACAGATACGCAGTATTTT. Amino acids: CASTQDRHTDTQYF.

Only a few counts were recorded for this clone. The V and J genes are TRBV9 and TRBJ2-1; 7 bases map to TRBD1. V lost 7 bases, J lost 8 bases, and 12 bases stayed unmatched. This CDR3 has 14 residues. Per the germline V gene, CDR1 is SGDLS and CDR2 is YYNGEE. Written as DNA, the CDR3 is TGTGCCAGCCACCCCCCGACAGGGTCCGATGAGCAGTTCTTC. This gives the protein CASHPPTGSDEQFF. Combining the CDR3 with reference TRBV9 and TRBJ2-1 gives the whole variable domain DSGVTQTPKHLITATGQRVTLRCSPRSGDLSVYWYQQSLDQGLQFLIQYYNGEERAKGNILERFSAQQFPDLHSELNLSSLELGDSALYFCASHPPTGSDEQFFGPGTRLTVL.